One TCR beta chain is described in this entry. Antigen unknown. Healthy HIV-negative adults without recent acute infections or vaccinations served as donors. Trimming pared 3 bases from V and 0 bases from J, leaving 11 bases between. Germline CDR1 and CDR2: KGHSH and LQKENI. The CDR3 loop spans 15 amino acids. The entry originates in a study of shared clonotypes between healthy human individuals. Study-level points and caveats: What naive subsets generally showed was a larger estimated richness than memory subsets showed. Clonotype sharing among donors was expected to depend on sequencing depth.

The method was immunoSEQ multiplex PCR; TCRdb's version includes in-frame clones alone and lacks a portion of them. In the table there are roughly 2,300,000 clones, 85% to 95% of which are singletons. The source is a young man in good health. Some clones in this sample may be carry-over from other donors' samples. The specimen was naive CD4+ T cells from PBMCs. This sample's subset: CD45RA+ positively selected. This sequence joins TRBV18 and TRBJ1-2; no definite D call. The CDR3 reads CASSPTPDTNYGYTF. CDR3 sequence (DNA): TGTGCCAGCTCACCTACTCCGGATACTAACTATGGCTACACCTTC.